Reported below is one T cell receptor (beta chain). This sample is part of a study of blood T cell repertoires in COVID-19. Sequenced by immunoSEQ multiplex PCR; TCRdb stores in-frame clones only, minus some. The repertoire holds under 300,000 clones, with around 86% as singletons. In germline, CDR1 is SGHTA, CDR2 FQGNSA. Trimming took 5 bases from V and 4 from J, leaving 14 bases between them. CDR3 length: 14 residues. This sequence originates from an older woman with active or convalescent COVID-19. Sample: peripheral blood. V is TRBV7-2 and J is TRBJ1-1, with a weak D call TRBD1 (5 bases). This CDR3 is CASSVQGGGTEAFF. The CDR3 DNA reads as TGTGCCAGCAGCGTCCAGGGAGGTGGCACTGAAGCTTTCTTT.